This record concerns one T cell receptor beta chain sequence. The antigen is unknown. This record belongs to a study of cytomegalovirus exposure and HLA in healthy donors. Study-wide results and limits: Cytomegalovirus-associated status was assigned to fewer than 200 TCR beta chains. Whilst most TCR sequences proved rare, a subset of public TCRs occurred across many donors.

Produced via immunoSEQ multiplex PCR; TCRdb's table is partial and in-frame only. The sample records 66,000 or so clones, nearly 98% being singletons. The CDR3 extends over 12 amino acids. Trimming left V 10 bases short and J 5 bases short, with 14 bases between. CDR1 and CDR2 (germline): MNHNS, SASEGT. Sequences were obtained from PBMCs. The V call is TRBV6-1, the J call TRBJ2-5; unclear D gene. This TCR was sampled from a woman between 18 and 30 years old in good health and CMV-seropositive. The CDR3 bases are TGTGCCACCCTTGTGATGCGGGAGACCCAGTACTTC. This sequence encodes CATLVMRETQYF.